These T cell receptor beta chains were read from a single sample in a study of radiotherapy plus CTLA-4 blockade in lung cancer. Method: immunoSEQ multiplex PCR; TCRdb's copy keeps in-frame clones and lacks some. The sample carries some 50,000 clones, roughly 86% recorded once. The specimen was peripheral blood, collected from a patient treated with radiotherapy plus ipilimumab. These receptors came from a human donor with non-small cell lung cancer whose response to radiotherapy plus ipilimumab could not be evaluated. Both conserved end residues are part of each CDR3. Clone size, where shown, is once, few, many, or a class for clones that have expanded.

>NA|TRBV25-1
CASSEPLAGGLDTQYF
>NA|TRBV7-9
CASSLAGGAYEQYF
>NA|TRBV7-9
CASSRGQDEKLFF
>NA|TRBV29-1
CSVIIGGHYGYTF
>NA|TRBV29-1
CSALAASSYEQYF
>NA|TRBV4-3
CASSADRVAGELFF
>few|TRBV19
CASSTGLNEQFF
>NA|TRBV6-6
CASSRTGGGTDTQYF
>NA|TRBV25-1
CAGSVGLANSYEQYF
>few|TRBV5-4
CASSTGLAFPEQYF
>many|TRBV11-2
CASSLGDRVGTEAFF
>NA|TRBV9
CASSVGGDSPEAFF
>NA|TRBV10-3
CAISDPGGENTEAFF
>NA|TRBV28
CASSLWAGENTIYF
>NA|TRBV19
CASSSTGGSYEQYF
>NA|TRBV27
CASSFSWGPQETQYF
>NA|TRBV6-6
CASTSWDNSYEQYF
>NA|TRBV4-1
CASSQPAYEQYF
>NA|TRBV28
CASSRTGGFLNEQFF
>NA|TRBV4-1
CASSQEDRVTGELFF
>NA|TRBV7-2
CASSSRGGYEQYF
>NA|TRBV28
CASIRERERETQYF
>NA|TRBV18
CASSPGGDLSYEQYF
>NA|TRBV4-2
CASSPADRGNTEAFF
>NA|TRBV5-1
CASSSGTGGEETQYF
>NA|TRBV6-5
CASRPIERGTDTQYF
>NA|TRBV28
CASTGGSWYGYTF
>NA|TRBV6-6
CASSSGTVLSGNTIYF
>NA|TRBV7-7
CASTKEGGGLYEQYF
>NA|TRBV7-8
CASSPGVVYGYTF
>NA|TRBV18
CASSPTGSDQPQHF
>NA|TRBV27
CASSGTGGAYQPQHF